Following are 25 T cell receptor beta chains from one sample sequenced in a study of control samples from healthy donors and cancer patients. The table came from immunoSEQ multiplex PCR; TCRdb's copy has only in-frame clones and leaves some out. The table shows about 100,000 clones, with around nine tenths occurring only once. The sequenced material came from blood. These TCRs come from a man aged 25-45 years in good health.

V usage is TRBV30 and J usage is TRBJ2-7; possible D gene TRBD1, 5 bases. The CDR3 runs 14 residues. Germline V gene sequence: CDR1 GTSNPN, CDR2 SVGIG (reference sequence). The V end lost 8 bases, the J end lost 2 bases, and 19 bases lay between the germline ends. The CDR3 loop is CAHTRHRKAYEQYF. CDR3 DNA: TGTGCCCACACCCGGCACAGGAAGGCCTACGAGCAGTACTTC.

The chain employs TRBV13 and TRBJ2-2, with 10 bases that match TRBD2. CDR1 and CDR2 from the germline V gene are PRHDT and FYEKMQ (reference sequence). This CDR3 contains 18 residues. J was trimmed by 6 bases and V by 5 bases; bases with no gene match: 15. The CDR3 reads CASSASVGLAGDAGELFF. DNA of the CDR3: TGTGCCAGCAGCGCCTCGGTTGGGCTAGCGGGAGACGCCGGGGAGCTGTTTTTT.

The CDR3: CASSPLAGSTDTQYF. The CDR3 DNA is TGTGCCAGCAGCCCATTAGCGGGGAGCACAGATACGCAGTATTTT. V gene TRBV5-6 combines with J gene TRBJ2-3, with 8 bases fitting TRBD2. The CDR3 covers 15 residues. Germline trimming cut 4 bases from V and 0 bases from J; bases unmatched to any gene: 4. Germline CDR1 is SGHDT and CDR2 is YYEEEE.

The chain combines TRBV19 with TRBJ1-2; TRBD1 might be the D (6 bases). CDR1 LNHDA and CDR2 SQIVND come from the germline V gene (reference sequence). There are 16 residues in the CDR3. Trimming took 4 bases from V and 3 from J, leaving 18 bases between them. The CDR3 protein is CASSKPSGARDYGYTF. The CDR3 DNA sequence: TGTGCCAGTAGTAAACCCTCGGGGGCGCGCGACTATGGCTACACCTTC.

This sequence joins TRBV2 and TRBJ2-2, with a tentative D call TRBD1 (5 bases). Between the trimmed V and J ends, which lost 2 bases and 8 bases, there was a span of 15 bases. The CDR3 runs to 15 residues. Germline values: CDR1 SNHLY, CDR2 FYNNEI. CDR3 coding DNA: TGTGCCAGCAGTGAATGGCAGGACATAGGAGGGGAGCTGTTTTTT. Translating gives CASSEWQDIGGELFF.

This clone showed up just once. The chain links TRBV27 to TRBJ2-7; D not resolved. The CDR3 is 12 amino acids. V dropped 7 bases and J dropped 1 base, with 8 bases sitting between them. Germline lookup yields CDR1 MNHEY and CDR2 SMNVEV (reference sequence). The CDR3 here is CASTGPSYEQYF. In nucleotides, the CDR3 is TGTGCCAGCACCGGGCCGTCCTACGAGCAGTACTTC.

CDR3 residues: CASSQTGTGTYEQYF. CDR3 DNA sequence: TGTGCCAGCAGCCAAACCGGGACAGGGACTTACGAGCAGTACTTC. This chain uses TRBV4-2 with TRBJ2-7, with TRBD1 matching over 9 bases. This CDR3 is built from 15 residues. V was pared by 2 bases and J by 4 bases, with 6 bases of the junction left unmatched. Germline CDR1 reads LGHNA; CDR2 reads YNFKEQ.

V gene TRBV7-9 combines with J gene TRBJ1-6, with 9 bases that match TRBD1. Per the germline V gene, CDR1 is SEHNR and CDR2 is FQNEAQ (reference sequence). The CDR3 loop spans 15 amino acids. Germline trimming cut 5 bases from V and 7 bases from J; bases unmatched to any gene: 6. CDR3 DNA: TGTGCCAGCAGCGTCCGACAGGGGGGCAATTCACCCCTCCACTTT. Translated: CASSVRQGGNSPLHF.

The chain carries TRBV5-6 and TRBJ2-5; 13 bases map to TRBD2. V shed 0 bases and J 4 bases; nucleotides not matched to a gene: 6. Looked up from germline, CDR1 is SGHDT and CDR2 is YYEEEE. CDR3 size: 17 residues. In DNA, the CDR3 is TGTGCCAGCAGCTTGGCGTGGACTAGCGGGGGAGGAGAGACCCAGTACTTC. Its translation: CASSLAWTSGGGETQYF. The full variable domain, completed using reference TRBV5-6 and TRBJ2-5, is DAGVTQSPTHLIKTRGQQVTLRCSPKSGHDTVSWYQQALGQGPQFIFQYYEEEERQRGNFPDRFSGHQFPNYSSELNVNALLLGDSALYLCASSLAWTSGGGETQYFGPGTRLLVL.

The V gene is TRBV4-1, the J gene TRBJ2-7; 9 bases map to TRBD1. CDR3 length: 13 residues. The ends lost 5 bases at V and 6 bases at J; junction bases unmatched: 5. Germline CDR1 MGHRA, CDR2 YSYEKL. CDR3 in DNA: TGCGCCAGCAGCACTCGGACAGGGGTCGAGCAGTACTTC. Translation gives CASSTRTGVEQYF.

This clone was detected once. The chain combines TRBV19 with TRBJ1-1, with a weak D call TRBD1 (5 bases). V was clipped by 4 bases and J by 3 bases, with 9 bases between them. Germline V gene data show CDR1 as LNHDA and CDR2 as SQIVND (reference sequence). The length of the CDR3 is 13 residues. CDR3 sequence reads: CASSTLGDTEAFF. In DNA form, the CDR3 reads TGTGCCAGTAGTACCCTGGGGGACACTGAAGCTTTCTTT.

The chain has TRBV29-1 and TRBJ2-1, with TRBD1 matching 7 bases. The germline V gene has CDR1 SQVTM and CDR2 ANQGSEA. The CDR3 runs to 13 residues. The V gene end was trimmed by 6 bases and the J gene end by 3 bases; junction bases not matched to a gene: 5. CDR3 DNA: TGCAGCGTCCCCAGGGACAGCTACAATGAGCAGTTCTTC. Translating it yields CSVPRDSYNEQFF.

V and J are TRBV19 and TRBJ1-4; D is possibly TRBD1 (6 bases). This CDR3 has 14 residues. Germline CDR1 and CDR2: LNHDA and SQIVND (reference sequence). Trimming took off 7 bases at V and 6 bases at J, with 15 bases between the two ends. Written as DNA, the CDR3 is TGTGCCAGTACCCCTTTGGGGGCAGATGAAAAACTGTTTTTT. Translation gives CASTPLGADEKLFF. The full variable domain, in which reference TRBV19 and TRBJ1-4 provide the parts outside the CDR3, is DGGITQSPKYLFRKEGQNVTLSCEQNLNHDAMYWYRQDPGQGLRLIYYSQIVNDFQKGDIAEGYSVSREKKESFPLTVTSAQKNPTAFYLCASTPLGADEKLFFGSGTQLSVL.

CDR3 sequence: CASKTSGRDEQFF. The CDR3 bases are TGTGCCAGCAAGACTAGCGGGAGAGATGAGCAGTTCTTC. The V and J genes are TRBV11-3 and TRBJ2-1; 12 bases are shared with TRBD2. The ends lost 7 bases at V and 8 bases at J; junction bases unmatched: 3. Germline V gene lookup returns CDR1 SGHNT and CDR2 YENEEA. This CDR3 region has 13 residues.

CDR3 nucleotide sequence: TGCAGCGTTGAGGGGTATACGAGCGGGAGGGCCTACGAGCAGTACTTC. Amino acid sequence: CSVEGYTSGRAYEQYF. The V and J genes are TRBV29-1 and TRBJ2-7; 10 bases line up with TRBD2. V lost 3 bases and J lost 2; bases outside the gene matches: 10. CDR3 size: 16 residues. Germline lookup yields CDR1 SQVTM and CDR2 ANQGSEA.

This rearrangement joins TRBV11-2 to TRBJ2-5, with 9 bases matching TRBD1. CDR1 is SGHAT, CDR2 FQNNGV, per germline. The length of the CDR3 is 17 residues. Trimming at V came to 4 bases and at J to 5 bases, leaving 14 bases not matched to a gene. CDR3 sequence (DNA): TGTGCCAGCAGCTCACCCCCCCGGGACAGGGCCCCCGAGACCCAGTACTTC. Residues: CASSSPPRDRAPETQYF. Drawing the rest from reference TRBV11-2 and TRBJ2-5, the complete variable domain is EAGVAQSPRYKIIEKRQSVAFWCNPISGHATLYWYQQILGQGPKLLIQFQNNGVVDDSQLPKDRFSAERLKGVDSTLKIQPAKLEDSAVYLCASSSPPRDRAPETQYFGPGTRLLVL.

V is TRBV4-2 and J is TRBJ2-3; no reliable D call. Trimming removed 3 bases from V and 4 bases from J, with 14 bases in between. Germline assignment: CDR1 LGHNA and CDR2 YNFKEQ. CDR3 length equals 15 residues. For the CDR3, the DNA is TGTGCCAGCAGCCACTTAGAGTTAGTTTCAGATACGCAGTATTTT. Protein product: CASSHLELVSDTQYF.

This chain uses TRBV23-1 with TRBJ2-7; 7 positions match TRBD1. TRBV23-1 carries the ORF label, with uncertain function. Trimming took 4 bases from V and 0 from J; bases not matched to a gene: 6. This CDR3 contains 15 residues. The CDR3 loop reads CASSRLRDSSYEQYF. The CDR3 DNA sequence: TGCGCCAGCAGTCGCCTCCGGGACAGCTCCTACGAGCAGTACTTC.

This chain joins TRBV7-2 and TRBJ2-2; 7 bases fit TRBD2. Germline trimming cut 6 bases from V and 5 bases from J; bases unmatched to any gene: 9. This CDR3 contains 15 residues. Germline loops: CDR1 SGHTA, CDR2 FQGNSA. CDR3 in amino acids: CASSPWGGGTGELFF. The CDR3, as DNA: TGTGCCAGCAGTCCCTGGGGGGGAGGTACCGGGGAGCTGTTTTTT.

The rearrangement uses TRBV7-2 and TRBJ2-7; D remains unclear. CDR1 is SGHTA, CDR2 FQGNSA, per germline. V gave up 2 bases and J gave up 3 bases, with 8 bases separating them. This CDR3 has 13 residues. CDR3 sequence (DNA): TGTGCCAGCAGCTTAATCGGCGGCTACGAGCAGTACTTC. Amino acid sequence: CASSLIGGYEQYF.

The chain couples TRBV4-2 to TRBJ2-1; 11 bases agree with TRBD2. The V gene's germline CDR1 is LGHNA and CDR2 YNFKEQ. The V and J ends lost 0 bases and 7 bases, in that order; junction bases with no gene match: 8. CDR3 length: 17 residues. The CDR3 DNA reads as TGTGCCAGCAGCCAAGATGCCCTAGCGGGAGGTGGGAATGAGCAGTTCTTC. Translation gives CASSQDALAGGGNEQFF.

This chain links TRBV11-2 with TRBJ2-2; D remains ambiguous. CDR1 is SGHAT and CDR2 is FQNNGV in the germline V gene. With 6 bases removed from V and 13 bases from J, the gap between germline ends came to 9 bases. There are 10 residues in the CDR3. The CDR3 nucleotides read TGTGCCAGCAGGGAGACGGGGCTGTTTTTT. This gives the protein CASRETGLFF.

This clone has a handful of counts. V and J are TRBV11-2 and TRBJ1-1, with TRBD1 identical over 9 bases. V was clipped by 3 bases and J by 1 base; unmatched bases: 3. Germline V gene sequence: CDR1 SGHAT, CDR2 FQNNGV. The CDR3 has 15 residues. CDR3 nucleotides: TGTGCCAGCAGCTTGCAGACAGGGGGGAACACTGAAGCTTTCTTT. It encodes CASSLQTGGNTEAFF.

The chain couples TRBV2 to TRBJ2-3; 8 bases are shared with TRBD2. This CDR3 spans 15 amino acids. The V and J ends lost 6 bases and 2 bases, in that order; junction bases with no gene match: 7. The germline V gene encodes CDR1 SNHLY and CDR2 FYNNEI. Written as DNA, the CDR3 is TGTGCCAGCAGCGCGACTAGCGAGAACACAGATACGCAGTATTTT. Translated: CASSATSENTDTQYF.

The chain joins TRBV28 to TRBJ2-5; 8 bases align to TRBD1. The CDR3 sequence is 15 residues long. The V segment lost 5 bases and the J segment 5 bases; nucleotides outside the gene matches: 10. Germline V lookup: CDR1 MDHEN, CDR2 SYDVKM. In nucleotides, the CDR3 is TGTGCCAGCAGTGAAACCGGGACAGGCGGGGAGACCCAGTACTTC. It encodes CASSETGTGGETQYF. Combining the CDR3 with reference TRBV28 and TRBJ2-5 gives the whole variable domain DVKVTQSSRYLVKRTGEKVFLECVQDMDHENMFWYRQDPGLGLRLIYFSYDVKMKEKGDIPEGYSVSREKKERFSLILESASTNQTSMYLCASSETGTGGETQYFGPGTRLLVL.